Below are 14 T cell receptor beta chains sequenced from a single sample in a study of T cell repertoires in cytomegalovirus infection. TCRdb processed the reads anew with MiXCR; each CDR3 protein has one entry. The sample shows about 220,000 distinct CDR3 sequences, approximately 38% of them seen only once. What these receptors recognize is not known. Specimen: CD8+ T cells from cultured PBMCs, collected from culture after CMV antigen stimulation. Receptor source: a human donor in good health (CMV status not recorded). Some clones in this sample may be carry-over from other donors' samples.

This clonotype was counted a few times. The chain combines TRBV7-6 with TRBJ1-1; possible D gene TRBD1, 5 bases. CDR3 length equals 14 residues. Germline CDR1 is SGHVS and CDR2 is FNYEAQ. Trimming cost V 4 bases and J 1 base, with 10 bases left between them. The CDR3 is CASSSAGTNTEAFF. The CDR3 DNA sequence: TGTGCCAGCAGCTCGGCGGGGACGAACACTGAAGCTTTCTTT. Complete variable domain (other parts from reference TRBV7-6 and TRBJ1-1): GAGVSQSPRYKVTKRGQDVALRCDPISGHVSLYWYRQALGQGPEFLTYFNYEAQQDKSGLPNDRFSAERPEGSISTLTIQRTEQRDSAMYRCASSSAGTNTEAFFGQGTRLTVV.

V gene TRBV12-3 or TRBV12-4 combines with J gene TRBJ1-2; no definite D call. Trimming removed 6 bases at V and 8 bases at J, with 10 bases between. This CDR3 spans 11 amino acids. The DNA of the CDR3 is TGTGCCAGCAGGTCGGGCGGAGGCTACACCTTC. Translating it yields CASRSGGGYTF.

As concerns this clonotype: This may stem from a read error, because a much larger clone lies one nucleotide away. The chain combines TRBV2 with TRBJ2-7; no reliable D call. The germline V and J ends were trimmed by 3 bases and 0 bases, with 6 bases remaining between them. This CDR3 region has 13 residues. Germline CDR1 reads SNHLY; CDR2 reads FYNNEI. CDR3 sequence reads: CASSEGNSYEQYF. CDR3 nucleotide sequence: TGTGCCAGCAGTGAGGGTAACTCCTACGAGCAGTACTTC. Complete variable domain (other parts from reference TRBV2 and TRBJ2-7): EPEVTQTPSHQVTQMGQEVILRCVPISNHLYFYWYRQILGQKVEFLVSFYNNEISEKSEIFDDQFSVERPDGSNFTLKIRSTKLEDSAMYFCASSEGNSYEQYFGPGTRLTVT.

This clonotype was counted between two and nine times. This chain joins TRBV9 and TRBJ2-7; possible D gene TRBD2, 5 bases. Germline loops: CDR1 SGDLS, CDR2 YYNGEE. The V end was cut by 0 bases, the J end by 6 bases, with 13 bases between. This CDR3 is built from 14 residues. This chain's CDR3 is CASSVGVASSEQYF. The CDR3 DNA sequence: TGTGCCAGCAGCGTAGGTGTAGCGTCGAGCGAGCAGTACTTC.

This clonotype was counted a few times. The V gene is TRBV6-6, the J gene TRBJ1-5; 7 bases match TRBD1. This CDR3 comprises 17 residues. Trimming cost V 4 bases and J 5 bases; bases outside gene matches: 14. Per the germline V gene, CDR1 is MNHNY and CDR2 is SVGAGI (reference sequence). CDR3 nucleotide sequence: TGTGCCAGCAGTTCGACAGAACTCCGGGACAGTGATCAGCCCCAGCATTTT. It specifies CASSSTELRDSDQPQHF.

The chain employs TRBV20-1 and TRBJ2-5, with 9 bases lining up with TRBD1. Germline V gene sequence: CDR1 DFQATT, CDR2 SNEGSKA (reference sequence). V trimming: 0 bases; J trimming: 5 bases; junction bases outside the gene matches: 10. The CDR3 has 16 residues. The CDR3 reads CSARDYRDRAFETQYF. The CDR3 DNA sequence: TGCAGTGCTAGAGACTACCGGGACAGGGCGTTTGAGACCCAGTACTTC.

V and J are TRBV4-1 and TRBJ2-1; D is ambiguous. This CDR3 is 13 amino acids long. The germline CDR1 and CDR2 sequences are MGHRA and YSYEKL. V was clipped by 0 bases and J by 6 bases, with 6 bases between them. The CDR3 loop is CASSQDVGNEQFF. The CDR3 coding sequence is TGCGCCAGCAGCCAAGATGTAGGCAATGAGCAGTTCTTC.

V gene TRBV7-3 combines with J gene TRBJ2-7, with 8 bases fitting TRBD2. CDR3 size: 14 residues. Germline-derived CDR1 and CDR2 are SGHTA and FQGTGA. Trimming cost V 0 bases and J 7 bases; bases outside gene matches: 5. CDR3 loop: CASSLTSSGGEQYF. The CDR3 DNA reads TGTGCCAGCAGCTTAACTTCTTCGGGAGGGGAGCAGTACTTC.

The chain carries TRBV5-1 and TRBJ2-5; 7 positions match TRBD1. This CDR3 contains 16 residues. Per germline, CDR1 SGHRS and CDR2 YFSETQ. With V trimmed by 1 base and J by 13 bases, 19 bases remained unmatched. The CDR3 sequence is CASSLSSDREQETTYF. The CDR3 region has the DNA TGCGCCAGCAGCTTGTCTTCTGACAGGGAACAAGAGACCACGTACTTC.

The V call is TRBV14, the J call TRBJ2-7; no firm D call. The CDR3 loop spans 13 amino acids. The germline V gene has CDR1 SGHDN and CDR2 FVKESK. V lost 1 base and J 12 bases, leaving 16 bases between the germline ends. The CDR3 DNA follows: TGTGCCAGCAGCCAAGTGAGGTCTTACGAGACGTACTTC. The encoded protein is CASSQVRSYETYF. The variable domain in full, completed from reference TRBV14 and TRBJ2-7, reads EAGVTQFPSHSVIEKGQTVTLRCDPISGHDNLYWYRRVMGKEIKFLLHFVKESKQDESGMPNNRFLAERTGGTYSTLKVQPAELEDSGVYFCASSQVRSYETYFGPGTRLTVT.

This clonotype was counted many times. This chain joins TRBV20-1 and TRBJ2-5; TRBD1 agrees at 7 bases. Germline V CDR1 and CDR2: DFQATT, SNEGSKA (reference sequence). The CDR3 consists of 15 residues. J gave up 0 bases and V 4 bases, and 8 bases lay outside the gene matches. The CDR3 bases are TGCAGTGCTAAATCCCTAGACAGGGACCAAGAGACCCAGTACTTC. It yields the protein CSAKSLDRDQETQYF.

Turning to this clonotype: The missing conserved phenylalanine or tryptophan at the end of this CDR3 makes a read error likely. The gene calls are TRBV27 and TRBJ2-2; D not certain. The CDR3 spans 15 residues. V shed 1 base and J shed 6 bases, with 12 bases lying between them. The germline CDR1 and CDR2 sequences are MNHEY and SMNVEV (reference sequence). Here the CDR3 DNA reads TGTGCCAGCAGTTTATTGGCAGATACGTCCGGGGAGCTGTTTCTT. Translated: CASSLLADTSGELFL.

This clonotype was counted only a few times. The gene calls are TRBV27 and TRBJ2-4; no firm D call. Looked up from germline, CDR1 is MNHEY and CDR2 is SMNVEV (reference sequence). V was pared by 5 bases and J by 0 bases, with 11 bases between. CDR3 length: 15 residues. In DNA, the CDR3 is TGTGCCAGCAGTCCTACGGGCCCAGCCAAAAACATTCAGTACTTC. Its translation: CASSPTGPAKNIQYF.

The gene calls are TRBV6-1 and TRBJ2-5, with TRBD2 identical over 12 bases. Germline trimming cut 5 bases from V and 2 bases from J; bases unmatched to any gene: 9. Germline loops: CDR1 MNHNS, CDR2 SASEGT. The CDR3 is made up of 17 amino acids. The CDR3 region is CASSKLAGGPDQETQYF. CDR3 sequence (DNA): TGTGCCAGCAGTAAACTAGCGGGAGGCCCAGATCAAGAGACCCAGTACTTC.